This T cell receptor (beta chain) was obtained from a study of blood T cell repertoires in COVID-19. Study details: Samples taken during acute and convalescent COVID-19 were collected in the United States, Italy and Spain.

Recruits, aged about 18 to 100 years, lived in under 25 US areas. Cohort 3 recovery required two negative PCRs, clearance, or symptom resolution. Between the trimmed V and J ends, which lost 2 bases and 4 bases, there was a span of 16 bases. The length of the CDR3 is 16 residues. Per germline, CDR1 SGHNT and CDR2 YYREEE (reference sequence). Only in-frame clones appear in the TCRdb table, and some are missing; sequencing was by immunoSEQ multiplex PCR. The sample lists 180,000 or so clones, around 85% occurring once. The sample taken for sequencing was PBMCs or T cells enriched from blood (not recorded which). The source of this sequence is a man aged 40-49 years who had recovered from COVID-19. The chain links TRBV5-4 to TRBJ1-3, with D uncertain. This CDR3 is CASSFGSSRGGNTIYF. CDR3 in DNA: TGTGCCAGCAGCTTTGGATCCAGCAGAGGAGGAAACACCATATATTTT. Together with reference TRBV5-4 and TRBJ1-3, the CDR3 gives the full variable domain: ETGVTQSPTHLIKTRGQQVTLRCSSQSGHNTVSWYQQALGQGPQFIFQYYREEENGRGNFPPRFSGLQFPNYSSELNVNALELDDSALYLCASSFGSSRGGNTIYFGEGSWLTVV.